The 30 T cell receptor beta chains listed next were all sequenced from one sample in a study of somatic mutations in cytotoxic T cells in rheumatoid arthritis. Data came from immunoSEQ multiplex PCR; TCRdb stores just in-frame clones and leaves some out. The sample lists some 18,000 clones; approximately 74% were seen once. The sample was CD8+ T cells sorted from blood. These receptors originate from a man aged 55-75 years in good health.

This rearrangement joins TRBV7-9 to TRBJ2-3; D gene uncertain. This CDR3 is built from 13 residues. The V gene lost 3 bases and the J gene lost 6 bases, with 10 bases spanning the gap. Germline values: CDR1 SEHNR, CDR2 FQNEAQ (reference sequence). The CDR3 sequence is CASSFTPWDTQYF. The CDR3 DNA follows: TGTGCCAGCAGCTTCACACCCTGGGATACGCAGTATTTT.

The chain combines TRBV10-2 with TRBJ1-4; TRBD1 agrees at 7 bases. The CDR3 has 18 residues. V gave up 5 bases and J gave up 1 base; unmatched junction bases: 13. CDR1 WSHSY and CDR2 SAAADI come from the germline V gene. The CDR3 sequence is CASSRASWDSQTNEKLFF. The CDR3 DNA reads as TGCGCCAGCAGTCGGGCTTCATGGGACAGTCAAACTAATGAAAAACTGTTTTTT.

This sequence joins TRBV4-3 and TRBJ2-7, with 12 positions matching TRBD2. Trimming cost V 0 bases and J 5 bases; bases outside gene matches: 5. This CDR3 is 16 amino acids long. Germline V gene data show CDR1 as LGHNA and CDR2 as YSLEER. The CDR3 sequence: CASSQERLAGEDEQYF. The CDR3 coding sequence is TGCGCCAGCAGCCAAGAACGACTAGCGGGAGAGGACGAGCAGTACTTC.

The rearrangement joins TRBV5-1 to TRBJ2-3; the D gene is possibly TRBD2 (5 bases). There are 16 residues in the CDR3. The V and J ends lost 0 bases and 2 bases respectively, with 13 bases between them. Germline CDR1 is SGHRS and CDR2 is YFSETQ. The CDR3 coding sequence is TGCGCCAGCAGCTTGGGTTTTGGGGAGTTCACAGATACGCAGTATTTT. Translated, it gives CASSLGFGEFTDTQYF.

This clone occurred a few times. The V and J genes are TRBV2 and TRBJ2-5; 12 bases line up with TRBD1. Germline V lookup: CDR1 SNHLY, CDR2 FYNNEI. The CDR3 is made up of 15 amino acids. V lost 3 bases and J lost 5; bases outside the gene matches: 4. CDR3 coding DNA: TGTGCCAGCAGTGAGGGACAGGGGGCTCTGGAGACCCAGTACTTC. It translates to CASSEGQGALETQYF.

The chain has TRBV10-1 and TRBJ2-7; 7 positions agree with TRBD1. CDR1 and CDR2 from the germline V gene are WNHNN and SYGVQD (reference sequence). The CDR3 is made up of 16 amino acids. V shed 4 bases and J 3 bases; nucleotides not matched to a gene: 12. CDR3: CASSGATGFVLYEQYF. The CDR3 nucleotides read TGCGCCAGCAGTGGAGCGACAGGGTTCGTTCTCTACGAGCAGTACTTC.

The CDR3 protein is CASSSPTGQETQYF. DNA of the CDR3: TGTGCCAGCAGCTCCCCCACAGGGCAAGAGACCCAGTACTTC. The chain has TRBV5-6 and TRBJ2-5; possibly TRBD1 for D (6 bases). The CDR3 contains 14 residues. Per the germline V gene, CDR1 is SGHDT and CDR2 is YYEEEE. The V gene lost 3 bases and the J gene lost 2 bases, with 11 bases spanning the gap.

V usage is TRBV19 and J usage is TRBJ2-3, with a possible D match to TRBD2 (7 bases). This CDR3 has 14 amino acids. Germline V gene data show CDR1 as LNHDA and CDR2 as SQIVND (reference sequence). V lost 3 bases and J 6 bases, leaving 13 bases between the germline ends. CDR3 DNA sequence: TGTGCCAGTAGTATGGGACGGGGGGCGGATACGCAGTATTTT. Amino acids: CASSMGRGADTQYF.

V is TRBV9 and J is TRBJ2-3; 8 bases line up with TRBD2. CDR1 SGDLS and CDR2 YYNGEE come from the germline V gene. The ends lost 2 bases at V and 9 bases at J; junction bases unmatched: 11. The CDR3 runs to 15 residues. The chain's CDR3 is CASSVVGLGESTQYF. CDR3 nucleotide sequence: TGTGCCAGCAGCGTTGTGGGACTAGGGGAATCCACGCAGTATTTT.

This sequence joins TRBV7-9 and TRBJ1-1; the D is unclear. V lost 10 bases and J lost 5, with 11 bases in between. Germline lookup yields CDR1 SEHNR and CDR2 FQNEAQ (reference sequence). CDR3 size: 11 residues. The CDR3 loop is CAIQDRTEAFF. The CDR3 bases are TGTGCCATTCAAGATCGGACTGAAGCTTTCTTT.

The rearrangement links TRBV30 to TRBJ1-3; unclear D gene. Germline V gene data show CDR1 as GTSNPN and CDR2 as SVGIG (reference sequence). This CDR3 spans 14 amino acids. Trimming cost V 0 bases and J 0 bases, with 6 bases left between them. CDR3 sequence: CAWSVYSSGNTIYF. The CDR3 bases are TGTGCCTGGAGTGTCTACAGCTCTGGAAACACCATATATTTT.

The chain has TRBV27 and TRBJ2-7; the match to TRBD2 covers 8 bases. V trimming: 4 bases; J trimming: 4 bases; junction bases outside the gene matches: 3. The CDR3 consists of 13 residues. Germline CDR1 and CDR2: MNHEY and SMNVEV (reference sequence). For the CDR3, the DNA is TGTGCCAGCAGTTCCCGACTAGCGTACGAGCAGTACTTC. This encodes CASSSRLAYEQYF.

The V and J genes are TRBV5-6 and TRBJ2-5, with TRBD1 matching 7 bases. Trimming cost V 1 base and J 4 bases; bases outside gene matches: 10. The germline V gene has CDR1 SGHDT and CDR2 YYEEEE. The CDR3 is 16 residues long. This CDR3 is CASSLMGQGVGETQYF. The CDR3, as DNA: TGTGCCAGCAGCTTGATGGGCCAGGGGGTGGGAGAGACCCAGTACTTC.

In its sample, this clone was seen a few times. The chain recombines TRBV6-1 with TRBJ2-1; D perhaps matches TRBD1 (6 bases). V dropped 6 bases and J dropped 6 bases, with 12 bases sitting between them. The CDR3 has 13 residues. The germline gives CDR1 MNHNS, CDR2 SASEGT. DNA of the CDR3: TGTGCCAGCAGAACCGGACAGCGCAATGAGCAGTTCTTC. This codes for CASRTGQRNEQFF.

J is TRBJ2-3 and V is TRBV13; 8 bases are a match to TRBD2. The CDR3 loop spans 14 amino acids. The J segment lost 6 bases and the V segment lost 5 bases, leaving 7 bases of the junction unmatched. The germline V gene has CDR1 PRHDT and CDR2 FYEKMQ (reference sequence). The CDR3 bases are TGTGCCAGCAGCGTCGGGACTAGTCCCGATACGCAGTATTTT. This translates into CASSVGTSPDTQYF.

The chain joins TRBV2 to TRBJ1-4; D unclear. This CDR3 comprises 15 residues. Germline CDR1 is SNHLY and CDR2 is FYNNEI. V was trimmed by 2 bases and J by 3 bases, leaving 10 bases between them. The CDR3 DNA follows: TGTGCCAGCAGTGAAAACCGCCGGTCTAATGAAAAACTGTTTTTT. Its protein is CASSENRRSNEKLFF.

V and J are TRBV9 and TRBJ2-1; no clear D. V gave up 0 bases and J gave up 0 bases, with 7 bases separating them. Germline V lookup: CDR1 SGDLS, CDR2 YYNGEE. The CDR3 contains 15 residues. CDR3 nucleotides: TGTGCCAGCAGCGTAGCGGCTAGCTCCTACAATGAGCAGTTCTTC. Translation gives CASSVAASSYNEQFF.

The chain has TRBV2 and TRBJ2-7; 8 nucleotides align to TRBD1. Germline V CDR1 and CDR2: SNHLY, FYNNEI. The CDR3 sequence is 14 residues long. The J segment lost 2 bases and the V segment lost 5 bases, leaving 5 bases of the junction unmatched. DNA for the CDR3: TGTGCCAGCAGTACGAGACAGGGGACCTACGAGCAGTACTTC. Translation gives CASSTRQGTYEQYF.

This chain uses TRBV10-3 with TRBJ2-7; D is possibly TRBD2 (7 bases). Trimming cost V 2 bases and J 2 bases, with 16 bases left between them. Germline values: CDR1 ENHRY, CDR2 SYGVKD. This CDR3 has 16 amino acids. The CDR3 region has the DNA TGTGCCATCAGTGAGCCCGCGGGGGCGGTCCCCTACGAGCAGTACTTC. Translating it yields CAISEPAGAVPYEQYF.

The chain has TRBV4-1 and TRBJ2-3, with D unresolved. V was pared by 1 base and J by 2 bases, with 13 bases between. CDR3 length: 16 residues. Germline V lookup: CDR1 MGHRA, CDR2 YSYEKL. The CDR3 sequence: CASSQVSSTNTDTQYF. DNA for the CDR3: TGCGCCAGCAGCCAAGTATCAAGCACCAACACAGATACGCAGTATTTT.

With respect to this clone: Other DNA sequences of this sample code for an identical CDR3. J is TRBJ2-7 and V is TRBV30; D is ambiguous. The V and J ends lost 0 bases and 3 bases respectively, with 6 bases between them. CDR1 and CDR2 from the germline V gene are GTSNPN and SVGIG (reference sequence). The CDR3 consists of 12 residues. CDR3 loop: CAWSVQSYEQYF. CDR3 coding DNA: TGTGCCTGGAGTGTACAGAGCTACGAGCAGTACTTC.

This clone was found a few times. In DNA form, the CDR3 reads TGCGCCAGCAGCCAAGAATGGTCCAGCGGGAGTATCCTTCAAGAGACCCAGTACTTC. This translates into CASSQEWSSGSILQETQYF. This chain connects TRBV4-3 to TRBJ2-5, with 8 bases lining up with TRBD2. Losses at the gene ends were 0 bases for V and 2 bases for J; bases not matched to a gene: 14. The CDR3 has 19 residues. CDR1 LGHNA and CDR2 YSLEER come from the germline V gene.

V usage is TRBV27 and J usage is TRBJ1-6; 9 bases fit TRBD1. Germline CDR1 reads MNHEY; CDR2 reads SMNVEV (reference sequence). The CDR3 is 14 amino acids. V lost 5 bases to trimming and J lost 7 bases; unmatched junction nucleotides: 3. The CDR3 reads CASSPGQGNSPLHF. Written as DNA, the CDR3 is TGTGCCAGCAGTCCCGGACAGGGGAATTCACCCCTCCACTTT.

A few counts support this clone. The chain joins TRBV7-7 to TRBJ2-7; a weak D match, TRBD2 (6 bases). V was clipped by 5 bases and J by 6 bases, with 14 bases between them. This CDR3 is built from 13 residues. CDR1 is SSHAT and CDR2 is FNYEAQ in the germline V gene (reference sequence). The CDR3 protein is CASSPRWGVEQYF. The CDR3 coding sequence is TGTGCCAGCAGCCCCCGGTGGGGGGTCGAGCAGTACTTC.

V is TRBV7-9 and J is TRBJ2-7, with D maybe TRBD2 (5 bases). CDR3 length: 14 amino acids. Germline V gene lookup returns CDR1 SEHNR and CDR2 FQNEAQ (reference sequence). Trimming took 4 bases from V and 4 from J, leaving 14 bases between them. The CDR3 spells CASSSLGGQYEQYF. The CDR3 DNA reads as TGTGCCAGCAGCTCCCTCGGCGGGCAATACGAGCAGTACTTC.

This clone was observed a few times. V gene TRBV4-3 combines with J gene TRBJ2-7; D ambiguous. CDR3 size: 14 residues. V lost 0 bases and J 0 bases, leaving 6 bases between the germline ends. Germline V gene data show CDR1 as LGHNA and CDR2 as YSLEER. CDR3 protein: CASSQEGPSYEQYF. CDR3 coding DNA: TGCGCCAGCAGCCAAGAGGGCCCCTCCTACGAGCAGTACTTC.

The chain is built from TRBV12-5 and TRBJ1-3, with D tentatively TRBD1 (5 bases). Germline-derived CDR1 and CDR2 are LGHNT and FRNRAP. V was cut by 3 bases and J by 7 bases, with 13 bases left in between. The CDR3 totals 14 residues. This CDR3 reads CASGFSRVGNTIYF. As DNA, the CDR3 is TGTGCTAGTGGTTTTAGCAGGGTTGGGAACACCATATATTTT.

V gene TRBV2 combines with J gene TRBJ2-3, with D perhaps TRBD1 (5 bases). V was clipped by 4 bases and J by 4 bases, with 18 bases between them. Germline assignment: CDR1 SNHLY and CDR2 FYNNEI. The CDR3 is 16 amino acids. CDR3 amino acids: CASSAWTSTPPDTQYF. The CDR3 nucleotides read TGTGCCAGCAGTGCCTGGACATCCACCCCACCAGATACGCAGTATTTT.

J is TRBJ1-1 and V is TRBV27; a weak D match, TRBD1 (6 bases). CDR1 MNHEY and CDR2 SMNVEV come from the germline V gene (reference sequence). V lost 5 bases and J 1 base, leaving 14 bases between the germline ends. The CDR3 extends over 15 amino acids. CDR3 protein: CASSPDLGANTEAFF. The CDR3 bases are TGTGCCAGCAGTCCAGATCTGGGGGCGAACACTGAAGCTTTCTTT.

This chain joins TRBV4-1 and TRBJ2-3; D remains unclear. Per germline, CDR1 MGHRA and CDR2 YSYEKL. CDR3 length equals 14 residues. V was pared by 0 bases and J by 0 bases, with 4 bases between. CDR3 coding DNA: TGCGCCAGCAGCCAAGACTACAGCACAGATACGCAGTATTTT. It yields the protein CASSQDYSTDTQYF.